This T cell receptor (beta chain) was documented in a study of blood T cells in healthy people across ages. Study background: The template switching approach captured approximately one barcoded beta molecule for every two T cells. The study, taken as a whole, reports: A roughly linear age-dependent decrease characterized TCR beta diversity per million T cells.

A second PCR, run for about 7 to 11 cycles, used a sample-barcoded 5' primer plus a J-beta primer mix. Every cDNA was tagged by a template-switch adaptor with 12 random nucleotides. TCRdb re-analysed the 5' RACE reads in MiXCR, keeping a single row per CDR3 protein. The sample includes some 1,500,000 distinct CDR3 sequences, under 55% of them seen just once. On this clonotype itself: Its target is not known.

The authors extracted at least 5.5 micrograms of total RNA per sample. This sequence originates from a woman between 18 and 30 years old in good health. Specimen: blood.

The CDR3 region has the DNA TGCGCCAGCAGCTTGGCCCCGACAGATAATGAGCAGTTCTTC. Residues: CASSLAPTDNEQFF. The chain carries TRBV5-1 and TRBJ2-1; D is perhaps TRBD1 (5 bases). The V end was cut by 0 bases, the J end by 7 bases, with 11 bases between. The germline gives CDR1 SGHRS, CDR2 YFSETQ. This CDR3 is 14 amino acids long.